The 22 T cell receptor beta chains given below trace back to one sample, sequenced in a study of T-cell memory formation after mild COVID-19. In TCRdb, the 5' RACE reads were re-called with MiXCR into one record per CDR3 protein. The sample consists of about 290,000 distinct CDR3 sequences, around a sixth of them appearing once. The sample comprised PBMCs or a T cell subset sorted from them (not recorded which). The receptors originated from a young man who had mild COVID-19 (a few samples of this study predate the infection). Cell type and time point are not known.

This clonotype has only one observation. This chain connects TRBV12-3 or TRBV12-4 to TRBJ2-2; TRBD1 aligns across 10 bases. The CDR3 loop spans 16 amino acids. V was clipped by 6 bases and J by 3 bases; unmatched bases: 7. The CDR3 DNA reads TGTGCCAGCAGAACCGGGACAGGGGAGTACACCGGGGAGCTGTTTTTT. Amino acids: CASRTGTGEYTGELFF.

The J gene is TRBJ1-3, the V gene TRBV20-1; D perhaps matches TRBD1 (5 bases). V lost 7 bases and J lost 0, with 7 bases in between. The V gene's germline CDR1 is DFQATT and CDR2 SNEGSKA (reference sequence). CDR3 length: 12 amino acids. CDR3 coding DNA: TGCAGTGGAGGGACCTCTGGAAACACCATATATTTT. This sequence encodes CSGGTSGNTIYF.

This clonotype was found a few times. The chain joins TRBV7-2 to TRBJ2-1; no firm D call. V lost 1 base to trimming and J lost 10 bases, with 8 bases between them. The V gene's germline CDR1 is SGHTA and CDR2 FQGNSA. The CDR3 loop spans 12 amino acids. The CDR3 coding sequence is TGTGCCAGCAGCTTAGGAGCGCGGGAGCAGTTCTTC. The encoded protein is CASSLGAREQFF.

This clonotype was counted a few times. The rearrangement links TRBV5-1 to TRBJ1-6; 7 bases are a match to TRBD1. Germline CDR1 and CDR2: SGHRS and YFSETQ. CDR3 length: 15 amino acids. Germline trimming cut 0 bases from V and 7 bases from J; bases unmatched to any gene: 4. The CDR3 spells CASSLAGTENSPLHF. The CDR3 nucleotides read TGCGCCAGCAGCTTGGCCGGGACAGAGAATTCACCCCTCCACTTT.

The sample holds a few counts of this clonotype. The rearrangement links TRBV3-1 to TRBJ1-2, with a tentative D call TRBD1 (5 bases). V lost 2 bases and J 4 bases, leaving 17 bases between the germline ends. CDR3 length: 16 amino acids. Germline V gene sequence: CDR1 LGHDT, CDR2 YNNKEL (reference sequence). The DNA for the CDR3 is TGTGCCAGCAGCCAACCCTCCGGGCTCGACAGCTATGGCTACACCTTC. Translation: CASSQPSGLDSYGYTF.

This clonotype showed up just a few times. The gene calls are TRBV20-1 and TRBJ2-3; TRBD1 matches at 9 bases. Trimming took 5 bases from V and 6 from J; bases not matched to a gene: 12. This CDR3 has 15 residues. CDR1 is DFQATT and CDR2 is SNEGSKA in the germline V gene (reference sequence). The CDR3 region is CSAPPPGQGRDTQYF. CDR3 nucleotide sequence: TGCAGTGCTCCCCCCCCTGGACAGGGGAGGGATACGCAGTATTTT.

This clonotype was seen many times. The chain combines TRBV20-1 with TRBJ2-1; possible D gene TRBD2, 7 bases. Trimming took off 0 bases at V and 8 bases at J, with 8 bases between the two ends. The CDR3 runs to 12 residues. The germline V gene encodes CDR1 DFQATT and CDR2 SNEGSKA (reference sequence). As DNA, the CDR3 is TGCAGTGCTAGAGAAGGGGGGGATGAGCAGTTCTTC. Translation gives CSAREGGDEQFF.

The chain has TRBV12-3 or TRBV12-4 and TRBJ1-5; TRBD1 matches at 8 bases. The CDR3 has 13 amino acids. V lost 7 bases, J lost 4 bases, and 3 bases stayed unmatched. In DNA form, the CDR3 reads TGTGCCAGCAACCAGGGGGCGAATCAGCCCCAGCATTTT. This codes for CASNQGANQPQHF.

This chain joins TRBV7-9 and TRBJ2-2; tentatively, D is TRBD1 (6 bases). Trimming shortened V by 1 base and J by 6 bases, and 12 bases separated the two germline ends. The CDR3 runs to 15 residues. Germline V gene sequence: CDR1 SEHNR, CDR2 FQNEAQ (reference sequence). CDR3 amino acids: CASSLGRGEAGELFF. The CDR3 coding sequence is TGTGCCAGCAGCTTAGGCAGGGGAGAGGCCGGGGAGCTGTTTTTT. Full variable domain (missing parts from reference TRBV7-9 and TRBJ2-2): DTGVSQNPRHKITKRGQNVTFRCDPISEHNRLYWYRQTLGQGPEFLTYFQNEAQLEKSRLLSDRFSAERPKGSFSTLEIQRTEQGDSAMYLCASSLGRGEAGELFFGEGSRLTVL.

V gene TRBV5-1 combines with J gene TRBJ1-4; no clear D. V dropped 0 bases and J dropped 7 bases, with 10 bases sitting between them. Germline lookup yields CDR1 SGHRS and CDR2 YFSETQ. The CDR3 contains 14 residues. The CDR3 protein is CASSLGDWPEKLFF. CDR3 nucleotides: TGCGCCAGCAGCTTGGGAGACTGGCCTGAAAAACTGTTTTTT.

This clonotype was recorded at least ten times. The gene calls are TRBV5-1 and TRBJ2-5; no definite D call. V was pared by 0 bases and J by 1 base, with 7 bases between. The germline gives CDR1 SGHRS, CDR2 YFSETQ. The CDR3 extends over 14 amino acids. CDR3 protein: CASSLGVFQETQYF. In DNA, the CDR3 is TGCGCCAGCAGCTTGGGAGTGTTCCAAGAGACCCAGTACTTC.

This clonotype came up a few times. CDR3 DNA sequence: TGCAGCGTTGGTACGGAGTCAGATACGCAGTATTTT. As protein: CSVGTESDTQYF. The V call is TRBV29-1, the J call TRBJ2-3; D ambiguous. The germline gives CDR1 SQVTM, CDR2 ANQGSEA. This CDR3 is built from 12 residues. V was cut by 4 bases and J by 4 bases, with 9 bases left in between.

This clonotype was seen only a few times. The rearrangement joins TRBV9 to TRBJ2-5; 10 bases line up with TRBD1. Losses at the gene ends were 4 bases for V and 6 bases for J; bases not matched to a gene: 9. This CDR3 region has 15 residues. In germline, CDR1 is SGDLS, CDR2 YYNGEE. The DNA for the CDR3 is TGTGCCAGCAGCTCGGGGGGGACAGGGGTGCAGACCCAGTACTTC. The encoded protein is CASSSGGTGVQTQYF.

This clonotype has just one count. The chain couples TRBV20-1 to TRBJ2-7; the D gene is possibly TRBD2 (7 bases). The germline V gene encodes CDR1 DFQATT and CDR2 SNEGSKA (reference sequence). Between the trimmed V and J ends, which lost 6 bases and 4 bases, there was a span of 16 bases. The CDR3 contains 13 residues. CDR3: CSAGGGLRYEQYF. Here the CDR3 DNA reads TGCAGTGCGGGAGGGGGGTTAAGGTACGAGCAGTACTTC.

This clonotype occurred a few times. This rearrangement joins TRBV11-2 to TRBJ1-4; D is perhaps TRBD1 (5 bases). Germline CDR1 is SGHAT and CDR2 is FQNNGV. V dropped 4 bases and J dropped 7 bases, with 16 bases sitting between them. CDR3 length: 15 residues. DNA of the CDR3: TGTGCCAGCAGCTCGCTAAGGGGAAAGGGTGAAAAACTGTTTTTT. Its protein is CASSSLRGKGEKLFF.

There are a few counts of this clonotype. V is TRBV4-2 and J is TRBJ2-7, with a possible D match to TRBD2 (6 bases). Germline CDR1 reads LGHNA; CDR2 reads YNFKEQ. This CDR3 has 14 residues. V dropped 0 bases and J dropped 5 bases, with 11 bases sitting between them. The CDR3 here is CASSQDGGANEQYF. The CDR3 DNA sequence: TGTGCCAGCAGCCAAGACGGAGGGGCTAACGAGCAGTACTTC.

This chain uses TRBV24-1 with TRBJ1-2, with D possibly matching TRBD1 (5 bases). Germline values: CDR1 KGHDR, CDR2 SFDVKD. V was shortened by 7 bases and J by 0 bases, with 11 bases between the two germline ends. This CDR3 is 14 amino acids long. Written as DNA, the CDR3 is TGTGCCACCAGGGCTCAGGGTCCTAACTATGGCTACACCTTC. It translates to CATRAQGPNYGYTF.

The V call is TRBV20-1, the J call TRBJ1-1; no firm D call. V lost 5 bases and J lost 6, with 16 bases in between. This CDR3 comprises 13 residues. CDR1 is DFQATT, CDR2 SNEGSKA, per germline (reference sequence). This CDR3 reads CSALLPPSPEAFF. The CDR3 nucleotides are TGCAGTGCTTTACTCCCGCCTTCGCCTGAAGCTTTCTTT.

V usage is TRBV4-3 and J usage is TRBJ2-7; D is undetermined. There are 15 residues in the CDR3. With 0 bases removed from V and 3 bases from J, the gap between germline ends came to 12 bases. Germline CDR1 is LGHNA and CDR2 is YSLEER. The DNA of the CDR3 is TGCGCCAGCAGCCAAGAAAATAGGTACCTCTACGAGCAGTACTTC. It specifies CASSQENRYLYEQYF.

The sample holds a few counts of this clonotype. The genes are TRBV7-2 and TRBJ2-3; 14 bases agree with TRBD2. The ends lost 6 bases at V and 1 base at J; junction bases unmatched: 12. This CDR3 is 19 amino acids long. Germline V gives CDR1 SGHTA, CDR2 FQGNSA. CDR3 sequence: CASSLTGTSGGLRTDTQYF. The CDR3 DNA sequence: TGTGCCAGCAGTCTTACGGGGACTAGCGGGGGATTACGCACAGATACGCAGTATTTT.

This chain joins TRBV12-3 or TRBV12-4 and TRBJ1-1; D call uncertain. Trimming took off 5 bases at V and 1 base at J, with 8 bases between the two ends. The CDR3 runs to 13 residues. CDR3 in amino acids: CASSQTPNTEAFF. Here the CDR3 DNA reads TGTGCCAGCAGTCAAACACCGAACACTGAAGCTTTCTTT.

V and J are TRBV3-1 and TRBJ2-3; no firm D call. CDR1 is LGHDT and CDR2 is YNNKEL in the germline V gene (reference sequence). CDR3 length: 15 amino acids. With 0 bases removed from V and 2 bases from J, the gap between germline ends came to 9 bases. CDR3 sequence: CASSQDLEYTDTQYF. The CDR3 nucleotides read TGTGCCAGCAGCCAAGATCTGGAATACACAGATACGCAGTATTTT.